These 21 T cell receptor beta chains came from one sample sequenced in a study of T cells in tuberculosis. The data were produced by immunoSEQ multiplex PCR, yet TCRdb's version contains in-frame clones alone and is incomplete. In the table there are around 38,000 clones, roughly 93% of which are singletons. Material: PBMCs. Receptors originate from a donor aged 10 to 29 with latent tuberculosis or without tuberculosis infection.

The chain recombines TRBV10-3 with TRBJ1-2; D unresolved. The CDR3 totals 15 residues. In germline, CDR1 is ENHRY, CDR2 SYGVKD. V lost 0 bases and J 0 bases, leaving 8 bases between the germline ends. Here the CDR3 DNA reads TGTGCCATCAGTGAGTCGACTTTGTCTAACTATGGCTACACCTTC. It encodes CAISESTLSNYGYTF.

This clone was seen once. V is TRBV30 and J is TRBJ2-5; D possibly corresponds to TRBD1 (6 bases). This CDR3 contains 14 residues. V gave up 1 base and J gave up 5 bases, with 14 bases separating them. Germline loops: CDR1 GTSNPN, CDR2 SVGIG (reference sequence). Here the CDR3 reads CAWSDGQTTETQYF. Written as DNA, the CDR3 is TGTGCCTGGAGTGATGGACAGACGACGGAGACCCAGTACTTC.

The V and J genes are TRBV5-1 and TRBJ1-1, with TRBD1 as a possible D gene (5 bases). Trimming left V 3 bases short and J 11 bases short, with 17 bases between. This CDR3 has 13 amino acids. Germline CDR1 and CDR2: SGHRS and YFSETQ. DNA of the CDR3: TGCGCCAGCAGCTGGGAGCGGGACTCTGTTGCTTTCTTT. Translated: CASSWERDSVAFF.

This chain uses TRBV5-5 with TRBJ2-1, with 8 bases matching TRBD2. The V gene's germline CDR1 is SGHKS and CDR2 YYEKEE (reference sequence). The trim removed 1 base at V and 0 bases at J, leaving 6 bases unmatched. This CDR3 has 17 residues. Here the CDR3 reads CASSLIRGGSSYNEQFF. The CDR3 nucleotides read TGTGCCAGCAGCTTGATTCGGGGGGGAAGCTCCTACAATGAGCAGTTCTTC.

This clone was picked up one time. J is TRBJ1-2 and V is TRBV19; TRBD1 matches 9 bases. The CDR3 is 14 residues long. Germline CDR1 and CDR2: LNHDA and SQIVND (reference sequence). The junction had 8 bases not matched to a gene; V was cut back by 4 bases and J by 8 bases. Written as DNA, the CDR3 is TGTGCCAGTAGTACCCGGGACAGGGTCTTAGGCTACACCTTC. This sequence encodes CASSTRDRVLGYTF.

Only one count was recorded for this clone. V usage is TRBV19 and J usage is TRBJ1-5, with D possibly matching TRBD1 (5 bases). The CDR3 is 16 amino acids. Deletions cut 5 bases from V and 0 bases from J, with 14 bases between. Germline V CDR1 and CDR2: LNHDA, SQIVND (reference sequence). CDR3 loop: CASSFGTPYSNQPQHF. The CDR3 DNA reads as TGTGCCAGTAGTTTCGGGACTCCTTATAGCAATCAGCCCCAGCATTTT.

V is TRBV15 and J is TRBJ1-1; D gene ambiguous. Germline values: CDR1 LNHNV, CDR2 YYDKDF (reference sequence). V lost 8 bases to trimming and J lost 1 base, with 17 bases between them. This CDR3 has 15 residues. CDR3 protein: CATHRVGGPNTEAFF. DNA of the CDR3: TGTGCCACCCATCGGGTGGGCGGGCCGAACACTGAAGCTTTCTTT.

This sequence joins TRBV7-2 and TRBJ1-2; D not resolved. CDR3 length: 14 residues. Germline CDR1 SGHTA, CDR2 FQGNSA. V gave up 5 bases and J gave up 8 bases, with 18 bases separating them. CDR3: CASSPVPGSRGYTF. For the CDR3, the DNA is TGTGCCAGCAGCCCGGTTCCGGGGTCTAGGGGCTACACCTTC.

The chain carries TRBV18 and TRBJ1-5, with D perhaps matching TRBD1 (5 bases). The length of the CDR3 is 15 residues. Trimming pared 5 bases from V and 7 bases from J, leaving 18 bases between. CDR1 is KGHSH, CDR2 LQKENI, per germline. The CDR3 here is CASSAQEGAGQPQHF. The CDR3 coding sequence is TGTGCCAGCTCAGCGCAGGAAGGGGCGGGACAGCCCCAGCATTTT.

V gene TRBV6-6 combines with J gene TRBJ1-6; D is uncertain. CDR1 and CDR2 (germline): MNHNY, SVGAGI (reference sequence). The CDR3 totals 13 residues. Trimming shortened V by 2 bases and J by 6 bases, and 5 bases separated the two germline ends. CDR3 sequence reads: CASSYGINSPLHF. The CDR3 nucleotides read TGTGCCAGCAGTTACGGCATTAATTCACCCCTCCACTTT.

The V call is TRBV5-6, the J call TRBJ1-4; 7 bases are shared with TRBD1. Germline-derived CDR1 and CDR2 are SGHDT and YYEEEE. The CDR3 totals 15 residues. V dropped 4 bases and J dropped 12; count of bases not matched to a gene: 15. The CDR3 DNA sequence: TGTGCCAGCAGCCAATTAGGGACAGCCGTTTGGGAACTGTTTTTT. Translating gives CASSQLGTAVWELFF.

The chain combines TRBV7-3 with TRBJ2-6; possibly TRBD2 for D (5 bases). The CDR3 runs to 21 residues. The V end lost 1 base, the J end lost 0 bases, and 22 bases lay between the germline ends. The germline CDR1 and CDR2 sequences are SGHTA and FQGTGA. The CDR3 region has the DNA TGTGCCAGCAGCTTAATGTTAAGAGTGGGGAGAGATCTCTCTGGGGCCAACGTCCTGACTTTC. The encoded protein is CASSLMLRVGRDLSGANVLTF. Using reference TRBV7-3 and TRBJ2-6 for the parts outside the CDR3, the full variable domain is GAGVSQTPSNKVTEKGKYVELRCDPISGHTALYWYRQSLGQGPEFLIYFQGTGAADDSGLPNDRFFAVRPEGSVSTLKIQRTERGDSAVYLCASSLMLRVGRDLSGANVLTFGAGSRLTVL.

The chain combines TRBV5-1 with TRBJ2-7, with TRBD1 as a possible D gene (6 bases). Looked up from germline, CDR1 is SGHRS and CDR2 is YFSETQ. Trimming cost V 5 bases and J 2 bases, with 17 bases left between them. This CDR3 has 15 amino acids. The CDR3 sequence is CASRVSRAGAYEQYF. Written as DNA, the CDR3 is TGCGCCAGCAGGGTAAGCAGGGCAGGGGCCTACGAGCAGTACTTC.

This rearrangement joins TRBV4-1 to TRBJ2-3; TRBD1 agrees at 12 bases. Germline-derived CDR1 and CDR2 are MGHRA and YSYEKL. Trimming removed 0 bases from V and 0 bases from J; junction bases left unmatched: 10. The CDR3 length is 20 residues. DNA of the CDR3: TGCGCCAGCAGCCAAGATAATCCGGGACAGGGGGCAGTTAGCACAGATACGCAGTATTTT. It codes for CASSQDNPGQGAVSTDTQYF.

The chain links TRBV7-9 to TRBJ2-7; D remains unclear. Germline CDR1 and CDR2: SEHNR and FQNEAQ (reference sequence). Trimming took 4 bases from V and 2 from J, leaving 12 bases between them. This CDR3 region has 14 residues. The CDR3 DNA follows: TGTGCCAGCAGCTCGGTGGAGCAAACCTACGAGCAGTACTTC. This sequence encodes CASSSVEQTYEQYF.

The chain links TRBV7-2 to TRBJ1-4, with TRBD1 matching 7 bases. CDR1 SGHTA and CDR2 FQGNSA come from the germline V gene. The CDR3 has 16 amino acids. Trimming at V came to 5 bases and at J to 8 bases, leaving 14 bases not matched to a gene. Here the CDR3 reads CASSAGQSPLAEKLFF. In nucleotides, the CDR3 is TGTGCCAGCAGCGCGGGACAGTCACCCCTTGCCGAAAAACTGTTTTTT.

The V call is TRBV5-5, the J call TRBJ1-4; 8 bases match TRBD1. There are 13 residues in the CDR3. Germline V gene data show CDR1 as SGHKS and CDR2 as YYEKEE (reference sequence). After removal of 3 bases from V and 8 bases from J, the junction contained 3 bases not matched to a gene. DNA for the CDR3: TGTGCCAGCAGCTGGGGACAGGAGGAAAAACTGTTTTTT. Its protein product is CASSWGQEEKLFF. Together with reference TRBV5-5 and TRBJ1-4, the CDR3 gives the full variable domain: DAGVTQSPTHLIKTRGQQVTLRCSPISGHKSVSWYQQVLGQGPQFIFQYYEKEERGRGNFPDRFSARQFPNYSSELNVNALLLGDSALYLCASSWGQEEKLFFGSGTQLSVL.

The rearrangement uses TRBV19 and TRBJ1-2; TRBD1 might be the D (6 bases). V lost 7 bases, J lost 4 bases, and 13 bases lay in between. Germline CDR1 is LNHDA and CDR2 is SQIVND (reference sequence). This CDR3 comprises 13 residues. In DNA, the CDR3 is TGTGCCAGTAAAGTCCAGGGGAGCTATGGCTACACCTTC. Translation: CASKVQGSYGYTF.

This rearrangement joins TRBV7-2 to TRBJ2-7; D not certain. From germline, CDR1 is SGHTA and CDR2 FQGNSA. V lost 1 base and J 2 bases, leaving 9 bases between the germline ends. The CDR3 is made up of 14 amino acids. CDR3 region: CASSLDAVTYEQYF. The CDR3 DNA reads as TGTGCCAGCAGCTTAGACGCAGTTACCTACGAGCAGTACTTC.

The rearrangement links TRBV5-6 to TRBJ1-5, with D uncertain. The CDR3 is 12 amino acids. Looked up from germline, CDR1 is SGHDT and CDR2 is YYEEEE. The V and J ends lost 3 bases and 4 bases respectively, with 5 bases between them. CDR3 sequence (DNA): TGTGCCAGCAGCTCGGAGAATCAGCCCCAGCATTTT. Amino acid sequence: CASSSENQPQHF.

The chain recombines TRBV5-1 with TRBJ1-6, with D possibly TRBD1 on 6 matching bases. Trimming stripped 4 bases from V and 5 bases from J, with 13 bases between. Germline CDR1 reads SGHRS; CDR2 reads YFSETQ. The CDR3 loop spans 15 amino acids. The CDR3 bases are TGCGCCAGCAGCGCGACAGGTCCTAATAATTCACCCCTCCACTTT. Protein: CASSATGPNNSPLHF.